The text below deals with one T cell receptor beta chain. Sequencing was performed with immunoSEQ multiplex PCR; in TCRdb, only in-frame clones are kept and a portion is missing. The table records roughly 88,000 clones, around 80% of them present only once. This entry comes from a study of blood T cell repertoires in COVID-19. Study overall: Sources were T cells, B-cell-depleted T cells, or PBMCs; the material itself was cDNA or gDNA.

Germline V gene lookup returns CDR1 LGHDT and CDR2 YNNKEL (reference sequence). This CDR3 is 16 amino acids long. V was clipped by 4 bases and J by 5 bases, with 21 bases between them. The sequencing input was peripheral blood. This TCR derives from a woman of 80 years or more with active or convalescent COVID-19. The V call is TRBV3-1 (or the pseudogene TRBV3-2), the J call TRBJ2-7; D might be TRBD2 (7 bases). CDR3 sequence reads: CASSPRVGGGPHEQYF. For the CDR3, the DNA is TGTGCCAGCAGCCCAAGGGTGGGGGGGGGCCCCCACGAGCAGTACTTC.